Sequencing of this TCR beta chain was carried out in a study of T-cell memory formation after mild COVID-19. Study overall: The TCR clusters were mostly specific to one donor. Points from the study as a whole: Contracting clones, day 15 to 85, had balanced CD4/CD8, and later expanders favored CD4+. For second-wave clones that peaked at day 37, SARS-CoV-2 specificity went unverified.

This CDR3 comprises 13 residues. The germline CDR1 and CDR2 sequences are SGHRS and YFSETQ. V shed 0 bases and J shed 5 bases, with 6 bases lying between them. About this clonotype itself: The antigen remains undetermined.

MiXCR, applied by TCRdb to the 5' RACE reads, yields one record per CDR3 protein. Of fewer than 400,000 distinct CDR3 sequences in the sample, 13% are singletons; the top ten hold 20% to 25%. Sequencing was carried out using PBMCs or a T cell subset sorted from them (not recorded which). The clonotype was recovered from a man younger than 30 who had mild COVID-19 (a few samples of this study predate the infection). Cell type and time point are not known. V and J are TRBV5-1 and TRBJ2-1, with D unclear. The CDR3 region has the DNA TGCGCCAGCAGCTTGGTCAGAGACAATGAGCAGTTCTTC. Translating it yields CASSLVRDNEQFF.